This is a list of T cell receptor beta chains from one sample in a study of neurological immune-mediated disorders. TCRdb analysed the 5' RACE reads with MiXCR anew, one entry per CDR3 protein. The sample consists of about 10,000 distinct CDR3 sequences, approximately 22% of them appearing once. The sequencing sample was made of CD8+ T cells from blood. All receptors derive from a woman aged 40-49 years with multiple sclerosis. Both conserved end residues are part of each CDR3. A D gene is named only where the DNA matches it firmly. Clone size is given for some rows only: seen once, a few or many times, or a class if the clone is expanded.

V gene	D gene	J gene	clone size	CDR3 protein	CDR3 DNA
TRBV5-1	-	TRBJ1-1	medium-sized	CASSENTEAFF	TGCGCCAGCAGCGAGAACACTGAAGCTTTCTTT
TRBV5-1	-	TRBJ2-2	-	CASSLSGRPGELFF	TGCGCCAGCAGCTTGAGCGGCCGCCCCGGGGAGCTGTTTTTT
TRBV29-1	TRBD2	TRBJ2-1	medium-sized	CSVDGGGIDEQFF	TGCAGCGTTGATGGCGGGGGAATTGATGAGCAGTTCTTC
TRBV5-1	-	TRBJ2-1	-	CASSSEQAVNEQFF	TGCGCCAGCAGCTCGGAACAGGCGGTGAATGAGCAGTTCTTC
TRBV5-6	TRBD1	TRBJ1-5	many	CASSQGVNSNQPQHF	TGTGCCAGCAGCCAGGGGGTCAATAGCAATCAGCCCCAGCATTTT
TRBV18	-	TRBJ2-7	-	CASSPLESPYEQYF	TGTGCCAGCTCACCATTGGAATCGCCCTACGAGCAGTACTTC
TRBV3-1	-	TRBJ1-2	many	CASSPRGAFHPYGYTF	TGTGCCAGCAGCCCCCGAGGGGCGTTCCACCCTTATGGCTACACCTTC
TRBV5-1	TRBD1	TRBJ2-7	medium-sized	CASSPGDRNYEQYF	TGCGCCAGCAGCCCGGGGGACAGGAACTACGAGCAGTACTTC
TRBV12-3/TRBV12-4	-	TRBJ1-4	-	CASTSEVADEKLFF	TGTGCCAGCACCTCAGAAGTCGCGGATGAAAAACTGTTTTTT
TRBV3-1	-	TRBJ2-1	once	CASSQDRWRGYNEQFF	TGTGCCAGCAGCCAAGACAGGTGGAGGGGCTACAATGAGCAGTTCTTC
TRBV20-1	-	TRBJ2-7	medium-sized	CSAGLGKTYEQYF	TGCAGTGCCGGGCTGGGTAAAACCTACGAGCAGTACTTC
TRBV28	-	TRBJ1-2	medium-sized	CASSEDRYGYTF	TGTGCCAGCAGTGAGGACAGATATGGCTACACCTTC
TRBV20-1	-	TRBJ1-5	medium-sized	CSARPGLGSYSNQPQHF	TGCAGTGCTAGGCCGGGACTCGGAAGTTATAGCAATCAGCCCCAGCATTTT
TRBV7-9	-	TRBJ2-1	-	CASIILGNEQFF	TGTGCCAGCATCATTCTGGGTAATGAGCAGTTCTTC
TRBV10-3	TRBD1	TRBJ1-1	many	CAISGPVPGQGWKTEAFF	TGTGCCATCAGTGGCCCTGTCCCGGGACAGGGTTGGAAAACTGAAGCTTTCTTT
TRBV7-8	TRBD1	TRBJ1-2	many	CASSLEGTGYYGYTF	TGTGCCAGCAGCTTAGAAGGGACAGGGTACTATGGCTACACCTTC
TRBV4-2	-	TRBJ2-2	many	CASSPNGGGGLRELFF	TGTGCCAGCAGCCCGAACGGGGGTGGCGGTCTTAGGGAGCTGTTTTTT
TRBV29-1	-	TRBJ2-2	-	CSVGGQTKNTGELFF	TGCAGCGTGGGGGGACAGACTAAGAACACCGGGGAGCTGTTTTTT
TRBV20-1	-	TRBJ2-1	medium-sized	CSARRPHSYNEQFF	TGCAGTGCTAGGAGGCCTCACTCCTACAATGAGCAGTTCTTC
TRBV25-1	-	TRBJ1-1	medium-sized	CASSLGSVGEAFF	TGTGCCAGCAGTCTCGGTTCCGTAGGTGAAGCTTTCTTT
TRBV15	-	TRBJ2-1	medium-sized	CATSSQQGKRYNEQFF	TGTGCCACCAGCTCTCAACAGGGAAAGCGTTACAATGAGCAGTTCTTC
TRBV9	-	TRBJ1-4	-	CVSSDGTNEKLFF	TGTGTCAGCAGCGATGGAACTAATGAAAAACTGTTTTTT
TRBV7-6	TRBD2	TRBJ2-1	many	CASSQNLLAGGPNEQFF	TGTGCCAGCAGCCAAAACCTGCTAGCGGGGGGGCCTAATGAGCAGTTCTTC
TRBV6-5	TRBD1	TRBJ2-1	many	CASSYGQGAGNEQFF	TGTGCCAGCAGTTACGGGCAGGGGGCGGGTAATGAGCAGTTCTTC
TRBV7-9	TRBD1	TRBJ2-7	-	CASSEPGDRGAYEQYF	TGTGCCAGCAGCGAACCAGGGGACAGGGGAGCCTACGAGCAGTACTTC
TRBV14	-	TRBJ1-1	few	CASSLLTGGPGTEAFF	TGTGCCAGCAGCCTACTAACGGGGGGGCCTGGGACTGAAGCTTTCTTT